The entry that follows covers one T cell receptor beta chain sequence. Its antigen is undetermined. Data came from immunoSEQ multiplex PCR; TCRdb stores just in-frame clones and leaves some out. Here the sample spans more than 85,000 clones, roughly 80% being singletons. The data stem from a study of graft-versus-host responses after intestinal transplantation. In the study overall: The recipients all started with anti-thymocyte globulin induction and then took tacrolimus and steroids for 3 to 4 years.

General observations from the study: Across patients carrying graft-donor T cell macrochimerism, allografts held high graft-versus-host to host-versus-graft clonal ratios.

The CDR3 spans 15 residues. Germline V gives CDR1 SGHDT, CDR2 YYEEEE. The V gene end was trimmed by 0 bases and the J gene end by 2 bases; junction bases not matched to a gene: 3. The origin of this receptor is a human donor who received an intestinal transplant. Sequenced material: unstimulated CD4+ T cells sorted from spleen or lymph node cells, taken before intestinal transplant. This chain connects TRBV5-6 to TRBJ2-5, with 8 positions matching TRBD2. The CDR3 coding sequence is TGTGCCAGCAGCTTGGATAGCGGGGAACAAGAGACCCAGTACTTC. Protein product: CASSLDSGEQETQYF.